A selection of T cell receptor beta chains follows, all from one sample in a study of T cells in Graves' hyperthyroidism and ophthalmopathy. TCRdb passed the multiplex PCR reads through MiXCR, listing each CDR3 protein once. Of 600,000 to 650,000 distinct CDR3 sequences listed, about a sixth were seen once; the top ten hold 3.8%. The specimen sequenced was blood. These receptors were collected from a woman younger than 45 with Graves' hyperthyroidism. The CDR3 runs from the conserved cysteine through the conserved F or W. A D gene is named only where the DNA matches it firmly. Clone size appears in some rows only: once, few, many, or a class for an expanded clone.

clone_size: .
j_call: TRBJ2-5
d_call: .
v_call: TRBV7-3
cdr3_aa: CASSDLPGNQETQYF
cdr3_nt: TGTGCCAGCAGCGACCTTCCGGGGAACCAAGAGACCCAGTACTTC

clone_size: .
j_call: TRBJ2-2
d_call: .
v_call: TRBV29-1
cdr3_aa: CSVPGVAGELFF
cdr3_nt: TGCAGCGTACCGGGCGTAGCCGGGGAGCTGTTTTTT

clone_size: few
j_call: TRBJ2-1
d_call: .
v_call: TRBV6-1
cdr3_aa: CASSRPGQSSYNEQFF
cdr3_nt: TGTGCCAGCAGCCGCCCCGGACAGAGCTCCTACAATGAGCAGTTCTTC

clone_size: many
j_call: TRBJ2-3
d_call: TRBD2
v_call: TRBV13
cdr3_aa: CASSPSGTRTTDTQYF
cdr3_nt: TGTGCCAGCAGCCCTTCCGGGACTAGAACCACAGATACGCAGTATTTT

clone_size: few
j_call: TRBJ1-3
d_call: .
v_call: TRBV11-3
cdr3_aa: CASSLDSTGGNTIYF
cdr3_nt: TGTGCCAGCAGCTTAGATTCGACAGGCGGAAACACCATATATTTT

clone_size: .
j_call: TRBJ2-7
d_call: TRBD1
v_call: TRBV11-1
cdr3_aa: CASSQEYRTGESYEQYF
cdr3_nt: TGCGCCAGCAGCCAAGAGTATCGGACAGGGGAATCCTACGAGCAGTACTTC

clone_size: many
j_call: TRBJ1-2
d_call: .
v_call: TRBV5-1
cdr3_aa: CASSLESQSLGYTF
cdr3_nt: TGCGCCAGCAGCTTGGAGAGCCAGTCCCTTGGCTACACCTTC

clone_size: few
j_call: TRBJ2-3
d_call: TRBD2
v_call: TRBV7-2
cdr3_aa: CASRGTRGDGPDTQYF
cdr3_nt: TGTGCCAGCAGGGGAACGCGGGGGGATGGGCCAGATACGCAGTATTTT

clone_size: many
j_call: TRBJ1-1
d_call: .
v_call: TRBV12-3/TRBV12-4
cdr3_aa: CASSFLLAGLANTEAFF
cdr3_nt: TGTGCCAGCAGTTTTCTCCTGGCAGGGCTGGCGAACACTGAAGCTTTCTTT

clone_size: .
j_call: TRBJ2-5
d_call: .
v_call: TRBV12-3/TRBV12-4
cdr3_aa: CASSPGRVETQYF
cdr3_nt: TGTGCCAGCAGTCCCGGGCGGGTTGAGACCCAGTACTTC

clone_size: many
j_call: TRBJ2-7
d_call: TRBD2
v_call: TRBV27
cdr3_aa: CASSYSSGGTYEQYF
cdr3_nt: TGTGCCAGCAGTTATTCTAGCGGGGGAACCTACGAGCAGTACTTC

clone_size: many
j_call: TRBJ1-1
d_call: .
v_call: TRBV29-1
cdr3_aa: CSVEEGYMNTEAFF
cdr3_nt: TGCAGCGTTGAAGAAGGGTACATGAACACTGAAGCTTTCTTT

clone_size: many
j_call: TRBJ1-6
d_call: .
v_call: TRBV11-2
cdr3_aa: CASSMTSSPLHF
cdr3_nt: TGTGCCAGCAGCATGACCAGTTCACCCCTCCACTTT

clone_size: once
j_call: TRBJ2-1
d_call: .
v_call: TRBV9
cdr3_aa: CASSVAGQSSYKEQFF
cdr3_nt: TGTGCCAGCAGCGTGGCGGGACAGAGCTCCTACAAGGAGCAGTTCTTC

clone_size: few
j_call: TRBJ2-7
d_call: TRBD2
v_call: TRBV6-1
cdr3_aa: CASSWGLAGAFEQYF
cdr3_nt: TGTGCCAGCAGTTGGGGACTAGCGGGAGCGTTCGAGCAGTACTTC

clone_size: many
j_call: TRBJ2-3
d_call: TRBD2
v_call: TRBV27
cdr3_aa: CASSLSGLANTDTQYF
cdr3_nt: TGTGCCAGCAGTTTATCAGGACTAGCAAACACAGATACGCAGTATTTT

clone_size: few
j_call: TRBJ2-3
d_call: .
v_call: TRBV2
cdr3_aa: CASTVFRVAGDTQYF
cdr3_nt: TGTGCCAGCACTGTCTTCAGGGTGGCGGGAGATACGCAGTATTTT

clone_size: few
j_call: TRBJ2-7
d_call: .
v_call: TRBV7-9
cdr3_aa: CASSFPDGSYEQYF
cdr3_nt: TGTGCCAGCAGCTTCCCGGACGGATCCTACGAGCAGTACTTC

clone_size: many
j_call: TRBJ2-5
d_call: .
v_call: TRBV7-3
cdr3_aa: CASSKNRAGETQYF
cdr3_nt: TGTGCCAGCAGCAAAAACAGGGCAGGAGAGACCCAGTACTTC

clone_size: many
j_call: TRBJ2-1
d_call: .
v_call: TRBV6-5
cdr3_aa: CASSYYSLAGEQFF
cdr3_nt: TGTGCCAGCAGTTACTATTCTTTGGCTGGGGAGCAGTTCTTC

clone_size: .
j_call: TRBJ1-1
d_call: .
v_call: TRBV24-1
cdr3_aa: CATSVVGGTEAFF
cdr3_nt: TGTGCCACCAGTGTAGTGGGTGGAACTGAAGCTTTCTTT

clone_size: few
j_call: TRBJ2-1
d_call: .
v_call: TRBV4-1
cdr3_aa: CASSQGGGQKVGVDEQFF
cdr3_nt: TGCGCCAGCAGCCAAGGAGGAGGACAAAAGGTCGGGGTCGATGAGCAGTTCTTC

clone_size: many
j_call: TRBJ2-7
d_call: .
v_call: TRBV12-3/TRBV12-4
cdr3_aa: CASSTPTGTRASYEQYF
cdr3_nt: TGTGCCAGCTCCACACCAACAGGGACTCGCGCCTCCTACGAGCAGTACTTC

clone_size: many
j_call: TRBJ1-1
d_call: .
v_call: TRBV12-3/TRBV12-4
cdr3_aa: CASTLGGVWTEAFF
cdr3_nt: TGTGCCAGCACCCTGGGGGGGGTATGGACTGAAGCTTTCTTT

clone_size: .
j_call: TRBJ2-1
d_call: TRBD2
v_call: TRBV5-1
cdr3_aa: CASSSRLADGDEQFF
cdr3_nt: TGCGCCAGCAGCTCTAGACTAGCGGACGGGGATGAGCAGTTCTTC

clone_size: many
j_call: TRBJ2-7
d_call: TRBD1
v_call: TRBV6-5
cdr3_aa: CASSYPGTGGQQYF
cdr3_nt: TGTGCCAGCAGTTACCCGGGGACAGGGGGCCAGCAGTACTTC

clone_size: .
j_call: TRBJ2-1
d_call: .
v_call: TRBV13
cdr3_aa: CASSTSTGTSYNEQFF
cdr3_nt: TGTGCCAGCAGCACGTCGACCGGGACTTCCTACAATGAGCAGTTCTTC

clone_size: many
j_call: TRBJ1-5
d_call: .
v_call: TRBV27
cdr3_aa: CASSLREGNQPQHF
cdr3_nt: TGTGCCAGCAGTTTAAGAGAGGGCAATCAGCCCCAGCATTTT

clone_size: many
j_call: TRBJ2-1
d_call: .
v_call: TRBV6-2/TRBV6-3
cdr3_aa: CASSISGLLGALSSYNEQFF
cdr3_nt: TGTGCCAGCAGTATATCAGGGCTTTTGGGGGCATTAAGCTCCTACAATGAGCAGTTCTTC

clone_size: .
j_call: TRBJ2-1
d_call: TRBD2
v_call: TRBV9
cdr3_aa: CASSPHQREYNEQFF
cdr3_nt: TGTGCCAGCAGCCCCCACCAGCGGGAATACAATGAGCAGTTCTTC

clone_size: .
j_call: TRBJ2-3
d_call: .
v_call: TRBV11-3
cdr3_aa: CASSLDRRLNTDTQYF
cdr3_nt: TGTGCCAGCAGCTTAGATCGTCGACTCAACACAGATACGCAGTATTTT

clone_size: many
j_call: TRBJ2-1
d_call: .
v_call: TRBV7-6
cdr3_aa: CASSLGGGGDNEQFF
cdr3_nt: TGTGCCAGCAGCCTAGGTGGGGGGGGCGACAATGAGCAGTTCTTC

clone_size: .
j_call: TRBJ2-1
d_call: .
v_call: TRBV5-1
cdr3_aa: CASSLIGGGERNEQSF
cdr3_nt: TGCGCCAGCAGCTTGATAGGGGGAGGGGAACGCAATGAGCAGTCCTTC

clone_size: many
j_call: TRBJ2-4
d_call: .
v_call: TRBV2
cdr3_aa: CASSEAEGINIQYF
cdr3_nt: TGTGCCAGCAGTGAAGCGGAGGGTATCAACATTCAGTACTTC

clone_size: many
j_call: TRBJ1-6
d_call: TRBD1
v_call: TRBV7-8
cdr3_aa: CASSLQTGGNSPLHF
cdr3_nt: TGTGCCAGCAGTTTGCAGACAGGGGGCAATTCACCCCTCCACTTT

clone_size: many
j_call: TRBJ2-7
d_call: .
v_call: TRBV7-8
cdr3_aa: CASSFDRYEQYF
cdr3_nt: TGTGCCAGCAGCTTTGACAGATACGAGCAGTACTTC

clone_size: .
j_call: TRBJ2-1
d_call: TRBD1
v_call: TRBV10-1
cdr3_aa: CASSESTVGTGRSDEQFF
cdr3_nt: TGCGCCAGCAGTGAGTCGACGGTTGGGACAGGGAGGTCAGATGAGCAGTTCTTC

clone_size: many
j_call: TRBJ2-7
d_call: TRBD2
v_call: TRBV12-3/TRBV12-4
cdr3_aa: CASRMGLAGVNEQYF
cdr3_nt: TGTGCCAGCAGAATGGGACTAGCGGGAGTCAACGAGCAGTACTTC

clone_size: many
j_call: TRBJ1-5
d_call: .
v_call: TRBV7-8
cdr3_aa: CASSLGASGQHF
cdr3_nt: TGTGCCAGCAGCTTAGGGGCCTCAGGGCAGCATTTT

clone_size: many
j_call: TRBJ2-7
d_call: TRBD1
v_call: TRBV20-1
cdr3_aa: CSARDTDRASYEQYF
cdr3_nt: TGCAGTGCTAGAGATACCGACAGGGCCTCCTACGAGCAGTACTTC

clone_size: few
j_call: TRBJ1-5
d_call: .
v_call: TRBV2
cdr3_aa: CASSTDSYSNQPQHF
cdr3_nt: TGTGCCAGCAGTACGGACTCGTATAGCAATCAGCCCCAGCATTTT

clone_size: few
j_call: TRBJ2-1
d_call: TRBD1
v_call: TRBV5-1
cdr3_aa: CASSIYRGNEQFF
cdr3_nt: TGCGCCAGCAGCATCTACAGGGGGAATGAGCAGTTCTTC

clone_size: few
j_call: TRBJ1-5
d_call: TRBD1
v_call: TRBV10-1
cdr3_aa: CASRSRDRGQDQPQHF
cdr3_nt: TGCGCCAGCAGAAGCCGGGACAGGGGTCAGGATCAGCCCCAGCATTTT

clone_size: .
j_call: TRBJ1-4
d_call: .
v_call: TRBV30
cdr3_aa: CAWGLRTDEKLFF
cdr3_nt: TGTGCCTGGGGGCTCAGGACGGACGAAAAACTGTTTTTT

clone_size: few
j_call: TRBJ2-1
d_call: .
v_call: TRBV24-1
cdr3_aa: CATSDLGGTPYNEQFF
cdr3_nt: TGTGCCACCAGTGATTTGGGCGGGACCCCCTACAATGAGCAGTTCTTC

clone_size: .
j_call: TRBJ2-7
d_call: .
v_call: TRBV30
cdr3_aa: CAWTPTGRSYEQYF
cdr3_nt: TGTGCCTGGACCCCAACGGGACGCAGCTACGAGCAGTACTTC

clone_size: many
j_call: TRBJ2-4
d_call: TRBD2
v_call: TRBV28
cdr3_aa: CASSLSGNGGDIQYF
cdr3_nt: TGTGCCAGCAGTTTAAGCGGGAACGGAGGGGACATTCAGTACTTC

clone_size: few
j_call: TRBJ2-2
d_call: .
v_call: TRBV28
cdr3_aa: CASLGRRERDTGELFF
cdr3_nt: TGTGCCAGCCTAGGAAGACGGGAAAGGGACACCGGGGAGCTGTTTTTT

clone_size: few
j_call: TRBJ1-6
d_call: .
v_call: TRBV20-1
cdr3_aa: CSARGEGFVNSPLHF
cdr3_nt: TGCAGTGCTAGAGGGGAGGGGTTTGTGAATTCACCCCTCCACTTT

clone_size: few
j_call: TRBJ2-3
d_call: .
v_call: TRBV10-3
cdr3_aa: CAISTGLIHTDTQYF
cdr3_nt: TGTGCCATCAGTACCGGGCTTATCCACACAGATACGCAGTATTTT

clone_size: many
j_call: TRBJ2-7
d_call: TRBD1
v_call: TRBV3-1
cdr3_aa: CASSQTGNEQYF
cdr3_nt: TGTGCCAGCAGCCAGACAGGGAACGAGCAGTACTTC

clone_size: few
j_call: TRBJ2-3
d_call: TRBD2
v_call: TRBV5-5
cdr3_aa: CASSFVRWAGGSTDTQYF
cdr3_nt: TGTGCCAGCAGCTTCGTACGGTGGGCGGGAGGATCCACAGATACGCAGTATTTT

clone_size: many
j_call: TRBJ2-7
d_call: TRBD1
v_call: TRBV18
cdr3_aa: CASRDRVGGEQYF
cdr3_nt: TGTGCCAGCCGGGACAGGGTAGGAGGCGAGCAGTACTTC

clone_size: few
j_call: TRBJ1-6
d_call: TRBD1
v_call: TRBV6-1
cdr3_aa: CASSAGQGISPLHF
cdr3_nt: TGTGCCAGCAGTGCGGGACAGGGTATTTCACCCCTCCACTTT

clone_size: few
j_call: TRBJ2-2
d_call: .
v_call: TRBV6-2/TRBV6-3
cdr3_aa: CASSTRFESPGELFF
cdr3_nt: TGTGCCAGCAGTACACGATTTGAGTCGCCCGGGGAGCTGTTTTTT

clone_size: .
j_call: TRBJ2-5
d_call: .
v_call: TRBV5-1
cdr3_aa: CASGLETGGETQYF
cdr3_nt: TGCGCCAGCGGCTTGGAGACAGGTGGGGAGACCCAGTACTTC

clone_size: many
j_call: TRBJ2-5
d_call: TRBD1
v_call: TRBV11-3
cdr3_aa: CASSSYLKTGGPQWMTQYF
cdr3_nt: TGTGCCAGCAGCTCATACTTAAAGACAGGGGGTCCGCAGTGGATGACCCAGTACTTC

clone_size: few
j_call: TRBJ1-4
d_call: TRBD1
v_call: TRBV2
cdr3_aa: CASIGGTGVNEKLFF
cdr3_nt: TGTGCCAGCATTGGTGGGACAGGGGTCAATGAAAAACTGTTTTTT

clone_size: many
j_call: TRBJ1-5
d_call: .
v_call: TRBV15
cdr3_aa: CATSGGNSNQPQHF
cdr3_nt: TGTGCCACCAGCGGGGGGAATAGCAATCAGCCCCAGCATTTT

clone_size: .
j_call: TRBJ2-2
d_call: .
v_call: TRBV19
cdr3_aa: CASSTLAITGELFF
cdr3_nt: TGTGCCAGTAGTACCCTTGCAATCACCGGGGAGCTGTTTTTT